Listed below are T cell receptor beta chains from one sample, sequenced in a study of CDR3 diversity in severe acne. One entry per CDR3 protein results from TCRdb running MiXCR on the PCR reads. The repertoire consists of approximately 79,000 distinct CDR3 sequences, with roughly half occurring once and the leading ten covering over 9%. The sequenced sample consisted of blood. These receptors were collected from a male donor in good health, serving as a control. Both conserved end residues are part of each CDR3. The D gene is left open where the match is weak. Size values are once, few and many counts, or a class for expanded clones, and some rows have none.

TRBD2	TRBV4-1	TRBJ2-7	few	CASSPRGGPYEQYF	TGCGCCAGCAGCCCCCGGGGGGGACCCTACGAGCAGTACTTC
TRBD1	TRBV25-1	TRBJ1-2	-	CASRETGVNYGYTF	TGTGCCAGCAGGGAGACAGGGGTTAACTATGGCTACACCTTC
-	TRBV7-9	TRBJ2-7	-	CASSFAEPYEQYF	TGTGCCAGCAGCTTTGCGGAGCCCTACGAGCAGTACTTC
TRBD1	TRBV15	TRBJ2-2	many	CATSSSGQGAGTGELFF	TGTGCCACCAGCAGTTCCGGACAGGGGGCTGGCACCGGGGAGCTGTTTTTT
TRBD1	TRBV7-9	TRBJ1-5	-	CAGRPGQEKQPQHF	TGTGCCGGCAGACCGGGACAGGAGAAACAGCCCCAGCATTTT
-	TRBV2	TRBJ2-7	many	CASRTAAYEQYF	TGTGCCAGCAGGACAGCAGCCTACGAGCAGTACTTC
-	TRBV9	TRBJ1-1	-	CASSDPGGNTEAFF	TGTGCCAGCAGCGATCCTGGGGGGAACACTGAAGCTTTCTTT
-	TRBV20-1	TRBJ1-5	many	CSAPPWGANQPQHF	TGCAGTGCTCCCCCATGGGGGGCAAATCAGCCCCAGCATTTT
TRBD1	TRBV20-1	TRBJ2-7	-	CVEGQGANGYEQYF	TGCGTAGAGGGGCAGGGGGCGAATGGCTACGAGCAGTACTTC
-	TRBV7-8	TRBJ1-1	-	CASSLGRRGLMNTEAFF	TGTGCCAGCAGCTTAGGGAGGAGAGGGCTTATGAACACTGAAGCTTTCTTT
-	TRBV7-2	TRBJ2-2	-	CASSPQLSGELFF	TGTGCCAGCAGCCCCCAACTGTCCGGGGAGCTGTTTTTT
-	TRBV9	TRBJ1-2	few	CASSVGTENYGYTF	TGTGCCAGCAGCGTAGGCACGGAAAACTATGGCTACACCTTC
-	TRBV6-5	TRBJ2-2	-	CASSYKTGETGELSF	TGTGCCAGCAGTTACAAGACGGGGGAGACCGGGGAGCTGTCTTTT
-	TRBV25-1	TRBJ1-4	medium-sized	CASSAHGAEKKFNEKLFF	TGTGCCAGCAGTGCCCATGGGGCCGAGAAAAAGTTTAATGAAAAACTGTTTTTT
-	TRBV29-1	TRBJ2-7	-	CSVEVLYEQYF	TGCAGCGTTGAAGTCCTTTACGAGCAGTACTTC
-	TRBV10-3	TRBJ2-7	once	CAISSSWAPHEQYF	TGTGCCATCAGTTCATCGTGGGCGCCCCACGAGCAGTACTTC
-	TRBV18	TRBJ1-1	few	CASSDRGIMNTEAFF	TGTGCCAGCTCAGATAGGGGAATCATGAACACTGAAGCTTTCTTT
-	TRBV19	TRBJ1-1	few	CASSIGSEAFF	TGTGCCAGTAGCATCGGGTCTGAAGCTTTCTTT
-	TRBV29-1	TRBJ2-5	-	CSAGRLSETQYF	TGCAGCGCCGGCCGGTTGTCCGAGACCCAGTACTTC
-	TRBV27	TRBJ2-5	-	CASSLSPRRYQETQYF	TGTGCCAGCAGTTTGTCCCCGCGGAGGTACCAAGAGACCCAGTACTTC
-	TRBV25-1	TRBJ1-3	-	CASIPLLGGPSGNTIYF	TGTGCCAGCATCCCGCTTTTGGGGGGGCCCTCTGGAAACACCATATATTTT
-	TRBV9	TRBJ1-3	many	CASSVLGAWSGNTIYF	TGTGCCAGCAGCGTATTAGGGGCATGGTCTGGAAACACCATATATTTT
TRBD2	TRBV20-1	TRBJ2-5	-	CSASGGRVVQETQYF	TGCAGTGCTAGCGGCGGGAGAGTCGTCCAAGAGACCCAGTACTTC
-	TRBV9	TRBJ1-2	many	CASSVDVRTGGYTF	TGTGCCAGCAGCGTAGACGTCCGGACGGGTGGCTACACCTTC
TRBD1	TRBV29-1	TRBJ1-2	-	CSVEKQGAYGYTF	TGCAGCGTTGAAAAACAGGGGGCCTATGGCTACACCTTC
-	TRBV2	TRBJ2-1	-	CASRGVWIGDEQFF	TGTGCCAGCCGTGGGGTCTGGATTGGGGATGAGCAGTTCTTC
-	TRBV7-9	TRBJ2-7	few	CASSPLGAGVDEQYF	TGTGCCAGCAGCCCTCTGGGAGCGGGTGTCGACGAGCAGTACTTC
-	TRBV29-1	TRBJ1-1	-	CSESGVMNTEAFF	TGCAGCGAGTCCGGCGTCATGAACACTGAAGCTTTCTTT
TRBD1	TRBV5-8	TRBJ2-1	-	CASSLAGTGNNEQFF	TGTGCCAGCAGCTTGGCCGGGACAGGGAACAATGAGCAGTTCTTC
-	TRBV25-1	TRBJ1-2	many	CASSSYPNYGYTF	TGTGCCAGCAGTTCGTACCCCAACTATGGCTACACCTTC
-	TRBV7-8	TRBJ1-5	-	CASSLAGVSNQPQHF	TGTGCCAGCAGCTTAGCAGGGGTCAGCAATCAGCCCCAGCATTTT
TRBD1	TRBV7-9	TRBJ1-5	medium-sized	CASSLGDRQPQHF	TGTGCCAGCAGCTTAGGGGACAGACAGCCCCAGCATTTT
TRBD2	TRBV20-1	TRBJ2-5	few	CSAPSPAGGQETQYF	TGCAGTGCTCCCAGCCCAGCGGGAGGACAGGAGACCCAGTACTTC
-	TRBV30	TRBJ1-1	many	CAWSVRDTTEAFF	TGTGCCTGGAGTGTAAGGGACACCACTGAAGCTTTCTTT
TRBD1	TRBV4-1	TRBJ2-7	-	CASSHPSGTGGEQYF	TGCGCCAGCAGCCATCCATCCGGGACAGGAGGCGAGCAGTACTTC
-	TRBV5-1	TRBJ1-1	few	CASSLGRLIVTEAFF	TGCGCCAGCAGCTTGGGAAGGTTGATAGTCACTGAAGCTTTCTTT
-	TRBV12-3/TRBV12-4	TRBJ1-6	many	CASSLDPFPLHF	TGTGCCAGCAGTTTAGACCCCTTTCCCCTCCACTTT
-	TRBV25-1	TRBJ1-3	few	CASSWGSGNTIYF	TGTGCCAGCAGTTGGGGTAGTGGAAACACCATATATTTT
TRBD2	TRBV7-8	TRBJ2-1	-	CASSQDGEGNEQFF	TGTGCCAGCAGTCAAGACGGGGAGGGCAATGAGCAGTTCTTC
TRBD2	TRBV27	TRBJ2-7	-	CASSLKVAGGPHEQYF	TGTGCCAGCAGTTTGAAAGTAGCGGGAGGGCCCCACGAGCAGTACTTC
-	TRBV7-9	TRBJ2-6	few	CASSFWQGDSPGANVLTF	TGTGCCAGCAGCTTTTGGCAGGGAGATAGCCCTGGGGCCAACGTCCTGACTTTC
TRBD1	TRBV12-3/TRBV12-4	TRBJ1-4	many	CASSQIQGAANEKLFF	TGTGCCAGCAGTCAGATACAGGGGGCTGCTAATGAAAAACTGTTTTTT
TRBD2	TRBV30	TRBJ2-3	few	CAWSSGTSTDTQYF	TGTGCCTGGTCGAGCGGGACTAGCACAGATACGCAGTATTTT
TRBD2	TRBV5-1	TRBJ2-5	-	CASSLGTSGRMGTQYF	TGCGCCAGCAGCTTGGGAACTAGCGGGAGAATGGGGACCCAGTACTTC
-	TRBV20-1	TRBJ1-1	few	CSATDGNTEAFF	TGCAGTGCTACGGACGGAAACACTGAAGCTTTCTTT
TRBD1	TRBV5-6	TRBJ1-5	many	CASSIDRGRSNQPQHF	TGTGCCAGCAGCATAGACAGGGGGCGAAGCAATCAGCCCCAGCATTTT
-	TRBV5-1	TRBJ2-7	-	CASSLDTGGEQYF	TGCGCCAGCAGCTTGGATACGGGCGGCGAGCAGTACTTC